Sequencing of this T cell receptor beta chain was carried out in a study of PD-1 blockade in classical Hodgkin lymphoma. About the research overall: Nivolumab dosing for patients was 3 mg/kg, administered intravenously every 2 weeks. Study results and limitations: Those patients who began receiving nivolumab less than 1 year after ASCT had lower diversity, and they were excluded. Complete responders' baseline diversity resembled that of newly diagnosed patients. Compared with healthy donors, newly diagnosed patients reportedly showed lower baseline TCR diversity.

Using immunoSEQ multiplex PCR, the repertoire was profiled, and TCRdb retains in-frame clones only, with some absent. This sample carries about 20,000 clones, 75% to 90% of them seen once, and the ten largest clones take 7.3%. Time point defined: cycle 4 day 1 (C4D1), after six to seven weeks of nivolumab. Every patient relapsed after autologous stem cell transplantation, and brentuximab vedotin exposure varied. Through magnetic negative selection, CD8+ T cells were separated from PBMCs that had been thawed. The CDR3 length is 14 residues. The germline V gene has CDR1 MNHEY and CDR2 SMNVEV (reference sequence). The germline V and J ends were trimmed by 4 bases and 2 bases, with 11 bases remaining between them. A few counts support this clone. Its antigen is not known.

This sequence was found in a human donor with classical Hodgkin lymphoma. This chain connects TRBV27 to TRBJ1-2; D is possibly TRBD1 (6 bases). Sequencing was performed on CD8+ T cells from blood, taken before the fourth cycle of nivolumab. CDR3 protein: CASSSGGQNYGYTF. The CDR3 DNA reads as TGTGCCAGCAGTTCGGGGGGACAAAACTATGGCTACACCTTC.